This T cell receptor (beta chain) came from a study of cytomegalovirus exposure and HLA in healthy donors. 13 Jbeta primers and 60 Vbeta primers were used for the PCR. TCRdb's copy holds only in-frame clones and misses some; the assay was immunoSEQ multiplex PCR. The sample holds hundreds of thousands of clones, around 80% seen once. Turning to this clone: Its specificity is unknown.

The V end lost 7 bases, the J end lost 4 bases, and 10 bases lay between the germline ends. Germline CDR1 reads MNHEY; CDR2 reads SVGAGI. The CDR3 runs 13 residues. Study-wide findings and caveats: In all likelihood, a cluster of highly shared sequence variants was a sequencing artifact.

The sequence was collected from a man in his forties or fifties in good health and CMV-seropositive. The rearrangement uses TRBV6-5 and TRBJ2-2; possible D gene TRBD2, 5 bases. Sequenced input: PBMCs. The CDR3 reads CASMRALTGELFF. The CDR3 DNA is TGTGCCAGCATGCGGGCGCTCACCGGGGAGCTGTTTTTT.